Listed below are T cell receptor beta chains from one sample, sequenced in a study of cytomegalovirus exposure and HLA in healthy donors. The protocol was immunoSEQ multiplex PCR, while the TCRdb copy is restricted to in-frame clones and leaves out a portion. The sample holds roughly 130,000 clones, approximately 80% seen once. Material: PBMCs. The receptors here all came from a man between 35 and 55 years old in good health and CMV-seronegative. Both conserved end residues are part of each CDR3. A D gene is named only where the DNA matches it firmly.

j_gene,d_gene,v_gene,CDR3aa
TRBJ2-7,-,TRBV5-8,CASSQTIGGEQYF
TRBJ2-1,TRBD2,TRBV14,CASSQDWTSGWNEQFF
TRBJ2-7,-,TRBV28,CASSLLFTSEQYF
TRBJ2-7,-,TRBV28,CASNKPGLGSYEQYF
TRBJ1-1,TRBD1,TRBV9,CASSATGAEDTEAFF
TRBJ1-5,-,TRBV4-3,CASSQYVRDQPQHF
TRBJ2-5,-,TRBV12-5,CASGLVRGGLETQYF
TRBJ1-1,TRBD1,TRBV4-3,CASSQDTPGQGRAEAFF
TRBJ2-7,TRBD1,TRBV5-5,CASSTGQGVEQYF
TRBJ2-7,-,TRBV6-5,CASRNRFASYEQYF
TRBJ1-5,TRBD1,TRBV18,CASSLGDRGNQPQHF
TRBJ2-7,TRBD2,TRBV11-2,CASSLVSGGPSYEQYF
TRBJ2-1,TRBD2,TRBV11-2,CASSLVTSGGPKQFF
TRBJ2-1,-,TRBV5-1,CASSYELSNEQFF
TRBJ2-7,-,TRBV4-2,CASSQDRFQDRRKYEQYF
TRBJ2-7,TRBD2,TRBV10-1,CASSAVPSGIDEQYF
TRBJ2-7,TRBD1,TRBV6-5,CASSYYPGQGYYEQYF
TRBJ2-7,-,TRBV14,CASSHRGTYEQYF
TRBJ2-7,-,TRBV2,CASREHGTGYYEQYF
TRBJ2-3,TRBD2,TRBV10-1,CASSEAGESTDTQYF
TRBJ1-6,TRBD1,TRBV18,CASSERQGDNSPLHF
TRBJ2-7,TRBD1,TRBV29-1,CSVDGQGFEQYF
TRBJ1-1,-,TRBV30,CAWRTGMNTEAFF
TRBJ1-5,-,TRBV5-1,CASSLGDTSNQPQHF
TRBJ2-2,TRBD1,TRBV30,CAWKRTGGTGELFF
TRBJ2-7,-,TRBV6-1,CASSEGPAPTYEQYF
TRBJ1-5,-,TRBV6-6,CASGGDSSNQPQHF
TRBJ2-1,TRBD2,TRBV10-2,CASSDPSGNYNEQFF
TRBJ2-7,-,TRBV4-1,CASSPLRGGLNEQYF
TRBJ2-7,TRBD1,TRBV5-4,CASSVQRTGAYEQYF
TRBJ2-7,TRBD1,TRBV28,CASSSSGQVGSYEQYF
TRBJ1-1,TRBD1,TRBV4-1,CASSSRTGNTEAFF
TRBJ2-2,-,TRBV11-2,CASSLPGVRNTGELFF
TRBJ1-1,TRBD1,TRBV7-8,CASSSHRTGGANTEAFF
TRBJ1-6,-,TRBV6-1,CASSEPFSGSPLHF
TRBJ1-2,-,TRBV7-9,CASSAGGGDYGYTF
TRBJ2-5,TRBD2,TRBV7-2,CASSLAPPGLAGARGTQYF
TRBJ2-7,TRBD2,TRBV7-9,CASSGGETSASYEQYF
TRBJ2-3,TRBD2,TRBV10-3,CAISYSIEREGKDTQYF
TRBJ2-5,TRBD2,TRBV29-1,CSVASGNQETQYF
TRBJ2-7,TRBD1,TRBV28,CASRSTGGYVGSYEQYF
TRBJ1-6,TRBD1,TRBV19,CASSIFPEQGFNSPLHF